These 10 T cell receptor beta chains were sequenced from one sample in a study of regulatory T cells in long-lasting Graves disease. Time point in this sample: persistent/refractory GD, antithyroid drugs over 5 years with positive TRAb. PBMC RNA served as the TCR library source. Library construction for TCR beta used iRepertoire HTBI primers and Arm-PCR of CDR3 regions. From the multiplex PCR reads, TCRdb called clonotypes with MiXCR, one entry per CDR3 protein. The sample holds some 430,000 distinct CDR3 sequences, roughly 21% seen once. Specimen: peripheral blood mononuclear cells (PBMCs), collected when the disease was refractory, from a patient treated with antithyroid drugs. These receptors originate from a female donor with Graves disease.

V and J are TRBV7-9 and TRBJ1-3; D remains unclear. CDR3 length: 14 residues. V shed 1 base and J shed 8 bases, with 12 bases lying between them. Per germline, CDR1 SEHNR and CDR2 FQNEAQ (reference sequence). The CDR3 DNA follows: TGTGCCAGCAGCTTAGGCATTCTTTTGGACACCATATATTTT. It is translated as CASSLGILLDTIYF.

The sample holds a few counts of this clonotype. The CDR3 sequence: CASSIRAPPYEQYF. The CDR3 nucleotides are TGTGCCAGTAGTATCCGGGCACCCCCGTACGAGCAGTACTTC. The V gene is TRBV19, the J gene TRBJ2-7, with unresolved D. Germline V gene data show CDR1 as LNHDA and CDR2 as SQIVND (reference sequence). This CDR3 has 14 amino acids. V shed 3 bases and J shed 4 bases, with 13 bases lying between them.

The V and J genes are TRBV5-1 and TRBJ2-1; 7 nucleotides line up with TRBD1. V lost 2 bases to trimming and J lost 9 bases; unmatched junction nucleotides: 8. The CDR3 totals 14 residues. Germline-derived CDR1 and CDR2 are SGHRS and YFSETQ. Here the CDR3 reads CASSFLGQATEQFF. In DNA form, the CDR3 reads TGCGCCAGCAGCTTTCTAGGACAGGCTACTGAGCAGTTCTTC.

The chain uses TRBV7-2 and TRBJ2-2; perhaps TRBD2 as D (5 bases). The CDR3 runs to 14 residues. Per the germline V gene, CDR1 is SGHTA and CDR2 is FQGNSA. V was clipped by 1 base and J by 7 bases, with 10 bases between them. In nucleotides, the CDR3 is TGTGCCAGCAGCTTAGGTTTCGGGAACGGGGAGCTGTTTTTT. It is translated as CASSLGFGNGELFF. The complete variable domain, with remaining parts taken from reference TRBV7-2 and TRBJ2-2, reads GAGVSQSPSNKVTEKGKDVELRCDPISGHTALYWYRQSLGQGLEFLIYFQGNSAPDKSGLPSDRFSAERTGGSVSTLTIQRTQQEDSAVYLCASSLGFGNGELFFGEGSRLTVL.

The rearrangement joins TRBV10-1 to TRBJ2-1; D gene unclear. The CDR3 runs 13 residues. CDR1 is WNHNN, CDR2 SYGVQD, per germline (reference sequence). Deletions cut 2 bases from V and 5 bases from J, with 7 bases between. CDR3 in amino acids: CASSEVRHNEQFF. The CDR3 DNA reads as TGCGCCAGCAGTGAGGTTCGACACAATGAGCAGTTCTTC.

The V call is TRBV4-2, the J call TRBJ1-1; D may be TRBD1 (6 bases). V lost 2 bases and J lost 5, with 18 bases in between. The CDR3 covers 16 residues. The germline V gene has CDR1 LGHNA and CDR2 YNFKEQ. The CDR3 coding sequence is TGTGCCAGCAGCCAAATAACTCTGGAGGGGGTGACTGAAGCTTTCTTT. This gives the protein CASSQITLEGVTEAFF.

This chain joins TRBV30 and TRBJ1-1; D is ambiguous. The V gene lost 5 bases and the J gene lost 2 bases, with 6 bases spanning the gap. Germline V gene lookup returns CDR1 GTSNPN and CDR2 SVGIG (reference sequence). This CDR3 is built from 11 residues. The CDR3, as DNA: TGTGCCTGGCGAAAAAACACTGAAGCTTTCTTT. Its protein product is CAWRKNTEAFF. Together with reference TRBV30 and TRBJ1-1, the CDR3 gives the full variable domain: SQTIHQWPATLVQPVGSPLSLECTVEGTSNPNLYWYRQAAGRGLQLLFYSVGIGQISSEVPQNLSASRPQDRQFILSSKKLLLSDSGFYLCAWRKNTEAFFGQGTRLTVV.

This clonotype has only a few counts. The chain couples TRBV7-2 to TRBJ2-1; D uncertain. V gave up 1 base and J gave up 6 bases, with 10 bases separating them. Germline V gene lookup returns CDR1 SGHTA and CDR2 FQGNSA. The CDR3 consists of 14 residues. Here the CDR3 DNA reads TGTGCCAGCAGCTTAGAGGTCTGGATCAATGAGCAGTTCTTC. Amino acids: CASSLEVWINEQFF. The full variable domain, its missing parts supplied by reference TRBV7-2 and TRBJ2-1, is GAGVSQSPSNKVTEKGKDVELRCDPISGHTALYWYRQSLGQGLEFLIYFQGNSAPDKSGLPSDRFSAERTGGSVSTLTIQRTQQEDSAVYLCASSLEVWINEQFFGPGTRLTVL.

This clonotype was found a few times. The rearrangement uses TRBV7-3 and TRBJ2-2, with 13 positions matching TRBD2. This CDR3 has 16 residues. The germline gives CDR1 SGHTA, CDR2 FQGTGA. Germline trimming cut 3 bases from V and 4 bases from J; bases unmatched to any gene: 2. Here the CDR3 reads CASSFTSGGGTGELFF. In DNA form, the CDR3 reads TGTGCCAGCAGCTTTACTAGCGGGGGGGGCACCGGGGAGCTGTTTTTT.

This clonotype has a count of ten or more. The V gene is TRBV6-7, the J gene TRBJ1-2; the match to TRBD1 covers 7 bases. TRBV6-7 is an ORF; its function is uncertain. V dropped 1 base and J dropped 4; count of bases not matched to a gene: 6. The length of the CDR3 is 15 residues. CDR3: CASSYLRRQGYGYTF. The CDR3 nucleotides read TGTGCCAGCAGTTACTTGCGGAGACAGGGCTATGGCTACACCTTC.